These 19 T cell receptor beta chains were all obtained from the same sample, sequenced in a study of T cells after yellow fever vaccination. TCRdb independently ran MiXCR on the 5' RACE reads; one entry per CDR3 protein. The table records 300,000 or so distinct CDR3 sequences, around 8.1% of them present only once. Sequencing used PBMCs, obtained about 41 days after the first yellow fever vaccination. The receptors come from a man between 18 and 35 years old who received the YFV17D yellow fever vaccine.

The genes are TRBV7-2 and TRBJ1-1; D gene ambiguous. Trimming removed 7 bases at V and 0 bases at J, with 15 bases between. The length of the CDR3 is 15 residues. In germline, CDR1 is SGHTA, CDR2 FQGNSA. CDR3 region: CASKGQLNMNTEAFF. The CDR3 DNA follows: TGTGCCAGCAAAGGCCAGTTAAACATGAACACTGAAGCTTTCTTT.

The chain employs TRBV28 and TRBJ2-3; D may correspond to TRBD1 or TRBD2 (5 bases each). The V end was cut by 6 bases, the J end by 2 bases, with 9 bases between. This CDR3 is built from 13 residues. The germline gives CDR1 MDHEN, CDR2 SYDVKM. CDR3 sequence: CASRHGTTDTQYF. The CDR3 region has the DNA TGTGCCAGCAGACACGGGACCACAGATACGCAGTATTTT.

This chain joins TRBV5-1 and TRBJ2-1; TRBD2 matches at 11 bases. CDR3 size: 15 residues. The germline gives CDR1 SGHRS, CDR2 YFSETQ. J was trimmed by 7 bases and V by 3 bases; bases with no gene match: 6. CDR3 protein: CASSYGVAGGNEQFF. DNA of the CDR3: TGCGCCAGCAGCTACGGGGTAGCGGGGGGGAATGAGCAGTTCTTC.

In its sample, this clonotype was seen a few times. This chain uses TRBV30 with TRBJ2-1; 9 bases match TRBD2. The V segment lost 3 bases and the J segment 10 bases; nucleotides outside the gene matches: 10. CDR3 length: 14 amino acids. Germline lookup yields CDR1 GTSNPN and CDR2 SVGIG (reference sequence). The CDR3 spells CAWSLGGGAREQFF. Here the CDR3 DNA reads TGTGCCTGGAGCTTGGGCGGGGGGGCACGGGAGCAGTTCTTC.

This clonotype showed up just a few times. The chain recombines TRBV4-1 with TRBJ1-1; perhaps TRBD1 as D (5 bases). The germline V gene has CDR1 MGHRA and CDR2 YSYEKL. V lost 8 bases and J 5 bases, leaving 18 bases between the germline ends. This CDR3 region has 14 residues. The CDR3 bases are TGCGCCAGCCAAGACTTGGGGGTTGTGACTGAAGCTTTCTTT. Encoded protein: CASQDLGVVTEAFF.

In this sample, this clonotype turned up a few times. The chain links TRBV6-1 to TRBJ2-7, with D maybe TRBD1 (6 bases). The V and J ends lost 5 bases and 0 bases respectively, with 11 bases between them. The germline gives CDR1 MNHNS, CDR2 SASEGT. The CDR3 sequence is 14 residues long. CDR3 sequence: CASSRRDNSYEQYF. The CDR3 region has the DNA TGTGCCAGCAGTCGCCGGGACAACTCCTACGAGCAGTACTTC.

There are a few counts of this clonotype. CDR3 sequence: CASTLGGRHTGELFF. The CDR3 DNA reads as TGTGCCAGCACGCTCGGGGGACGACACACCGGGGAGCTGTTTTTT. The chain joins TRBV7-2 to TRBJ2-2; tentatively, D is TRBD2 (6 bases). CDR3 length equals 15 residues. V was trimmed by 7 bases and J by 3 bases, leaving 15 bases between them. CDR1 is SGHTA, CDR2 FQGNSA, per germline.

This clonotype was seen repeatedly, ten times or more. The CDR3 loop reads CASSSPGEGAMGEQYF. In DNA form, the CDR3 reads TGTGCCAGCAGCTCGCCGGGCGAGGGGGCGATGGGAGAGCAGTACTTC. The rearrangement uses TRBV11-2 and TRBJ2-7; TRBD1 aligns across 7 bases. V lost 4 bases, J lost 7 bases, and 16 bases stayed unmatched. Germline CDR1 and CDR2: SGHAT and FQNNGV. CDR3 size: 16 residues.

The chain joins TRBV21-1 to TRBJ1-5; the table's D gene call, TRBD1, was not cross checked with the DNA. TRBV21-1 counts as a pseudogene. CDR3 length: 13 amino acids. The CDR3 sequence is CASSKGGPLPQHF. CDR3 DNA: TGTGCCAGCAGCAAGGGGGGACCGCTCCCCCAGCATTTT.

This clonotype turned up a few times. The chain joins TRBV19 to TRBJ1-5; TRBD1 matches 7 bases. The CDR3 is 16 amino acids. The trim removed 3 bases at V and 5 bases at J, leaving 10 bases unmatched. In germline, CDR1 is LNHDA, CDR2 SQIVND (reference sequence). CDR3 nucleotides: TGTGCCAGTAGTATCCCCAACAGGGGAGGAGATCAGCCCCAGCATTTT. As protein: CASSIPNRGGDQPQHF. Complete variable domain (other parts from reference TRBV19 and TRBJ1-5): DGGITQSPKYLFRKEGQNVTLSCEQNLNHDAMYWYRQDPGQGLRLIYYSQIVNDFQKGDIAEGYSVSREKKESFPLTVTSAQKNPTAFYLCASSIPNRGGDQPQHFGDGTRLSIL.

The chain joins TRBV5-1 to TRBJ2-7; a possible D gene is TRBD1 (5 bases). This CDR3 region has 17 residues. V was cut by 2 bases and J by 0 bases, with 18 bases left in between. Germline V gene data show CDR1 as SGHRS and CDR2 as YFSETQ. CDR3 in DNA: TGCGCCAGCAGCTTCGCTTGGGGCTTCCCTAGCTCCTACGAGCAGTACTTC. Protein sequence: CASSFAWGFPSSYEQYF.

This sequence joins TRBV5-6 and TRBJ1-1, with a possible D match to TRBD1 (6 bases). The CDR3 has 15 amino acids. The germline V gene has CDR1 SGHDT and CDR2 YYEEEE. V shed 3 bases and J shed 4 bases, with 16 bases lying between them. The CDR3 loop reads CASSYTGTQGTEAFF. The DNA of the CDR3 is TGTGCCAGCAGCTACACAGGGACCCAGGGCACTGAAGCTTTCTTT.

This clonotype was observed a handful of times. The chain links TRBV3-1 to TRBJ2-5, with 8 bases fitting TRBD2. V trimming: 4 bases; J trimming: 5 bases; junction bases outside the gene matches: 12. This CDR3 is built from 16 residues. Germline CDR1 reads LGHDT; CDR2 reads YNNKEL (reference sequence). CDR3 residues: CASSPWNSGAEETQYF. CDR3 DNA: TGTGCCAGCAGCCCTTGGAATAGCGGGGCTGAGGAGACCCAGTACTTC.

The table lists this clonotype with a few counts. The genes are TRBV21-1 and TRBJ1-5; the D segment call TRBD1 is taken from the table without a DNA check. TRBV21-1 is deemed a pseudogene. This CDR3 is built from 14 residues. The CDR3 DNA reads TGTGCCTCCAAAAGGGGGCAGGGCAATCAGCCCCAGCATTTT. This codes for CASKRGQGNQPQHF.

The V gene is TRBV10-3, the J gene TRBJ2-3; maybe TRBD1 (6 bases). Germline loops: CDR1 ENHRY, CDR2 SYGVKD. The CDR3 runs to 14 residues. Trimming pared 4 bases from V and 5 bases from J, leaving 13 bases between. CDR3 bases: TGTGCCATCAGTGTTATTGGGGGCCGAGATACGCAGTATTTT. Residues: CAISVIGGRDTQYF.

This clonotype was counted many times. The chain carries TRBV19 and TRBJ1-5, with D hard to call. The V gene lost 3 bases and the J gene lost 0 bases, with 6 bases spanning the gap. The CDR3 runs to 14 residues. Germline CDR1 and CDR2: LNHDA and SQIVND (reference sequence). The CDR3 DNA follows: TGTGCCAGTAGTATCCTGGATAGCAATCAGCCCCAGCATTTT. This sequence encodes CASSILDSNQPQHF.

DNA of the CDR3: TGTGCCAGCACCCTCGACCCGAACACTGAAGCTTTCTTT. It encodes CASTLDPNTEAFF. The rearrangement links TRBV5-6 to TRBJ1-1; D gene unclear. There are 13 residues in the CDR3. V dropped 6 bases and J dropped 1 base, with 10 bases sitting between them. Germline lookup yields CDR1 SGHDT and CDR2 YYEEEE.

The chain links TRBV12-3 or TRBV12-4 to TRBJ2-3; possible D gene TRBD1, 5 bases. CDR3 length: 12 amino acids. Trimming took off 8 bases at V and 4 bases at J, with 10 bases between the two ends. DNA of the CDR3: TGTGCCAGCCAGAAGGGGCCAGATACGCAGTATTTT. It translates to CASQKGPDTQYF.

V is TRBV6-1 and J is TRBJ2-7, with D perhaps matching TRBD2 (6 bases). The V gene lost 6 bases and the J gene lost 6 bases, with 21 bases spanning the gap. CDR1 is MNHNS, CDR2 SASEGT, per germline. This CDR3 has 15 amino acids. The CDR3 DNA sequence: TGTGCCAGCAGATTCGGGGTGGGACTGGGGTCCGAGCAGTACTTC. Translating it yields CASRFGVGLGSEQYF.